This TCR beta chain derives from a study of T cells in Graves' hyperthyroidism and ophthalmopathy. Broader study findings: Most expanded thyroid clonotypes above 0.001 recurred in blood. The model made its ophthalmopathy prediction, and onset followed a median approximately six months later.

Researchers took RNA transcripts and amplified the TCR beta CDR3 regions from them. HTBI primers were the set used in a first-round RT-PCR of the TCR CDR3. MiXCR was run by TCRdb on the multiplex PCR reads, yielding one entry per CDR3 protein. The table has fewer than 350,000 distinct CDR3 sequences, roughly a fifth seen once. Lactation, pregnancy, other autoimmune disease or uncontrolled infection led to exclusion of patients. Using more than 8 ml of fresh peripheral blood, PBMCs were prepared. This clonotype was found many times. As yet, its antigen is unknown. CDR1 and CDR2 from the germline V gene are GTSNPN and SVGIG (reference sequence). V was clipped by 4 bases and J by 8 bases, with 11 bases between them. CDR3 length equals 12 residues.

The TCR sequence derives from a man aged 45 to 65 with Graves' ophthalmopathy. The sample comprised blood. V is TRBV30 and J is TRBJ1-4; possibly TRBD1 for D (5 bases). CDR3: CAWKGWEEKLFF. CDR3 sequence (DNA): TGTGCCTGGAAGGGGTGGGAGGAAAAACTGTTTTTT.